Listed below are T cell receptor beta chains from one sample, sequenced in a study of T cells in Graves' hyperthyroidism and ophthalmopathy. TCRdb independently ran MiXCR on the multiplex PCR reads; one entry per CDR3 protein. The sample shows approximately 600,000 distinct CDR3 sequences, roughly 15% of them seen only once. The sample comprised blood. These receptors all stem from a woman in her 40s with Graves' ophthalmopathy. CDR3s include the opening cysteine and the closing phenylalanine or tryptophan.

CDR3: CASSGSGGAEQYF
V: TRBV7-9

CDR3: CASSTSDGGTGELFF
V: TRBV7-9

CDR3: CASSYPKTGGSYGYTF
V: TRBV6-5

CDR3: CASSVAWGETQYF
V: TRBV12-3/TRBV12-4

CDR3: CSASQIRQSNYGYTF
V: TRBV20-1

CDR3: CATSVSGLTRTGELFF
V: TRBV24-1

CDR3: CASSEVGQTHEQYF
V: TRBV6-1

CDR3: CSARGGLAAYNEQFF
V: TRBV20-1

CDR3: CASSTGRVYSGNTIYF
V: TRBV12-3/TRBV12-4

CDR3: CSVPRRDGGFYGYTF
V: TRBV29-1

CDR3: CAWIGGGETQYF
V: TRBV30

CDR3: CASSHRRGLGTEAFF
V: TRBV28

CDR3: CASSPVGQGFDEQYF
V: TRBV11-2

CDR3: CSAPDTGGNTGELFF
V: TRBV20-1

CDR3: CASSSAFWETQYF
V: TRBV5-5

CDR3: CSARAQRGTQYF
V: TRBV20-1

CDR3: CASSPPGTPERTQYF
V: TRBV3-1

CDR3: CASTRTGTNTGELFF
V: TRBV6-1

CDR3: CASSFLANMNTEAFF
V: TRBV7-2

CDR3: CASSDPVDEQYF
V: TRBV6-4

CDR3: CASIGGNNNQPQHF
V: TRBV6-2/TRBV6-3

CDR3: CAWSGRNPGSPLHF
V: TRBV30

CDR3: CASSVQGRRDIGNTIYF
V: TRBV12-3/TRBV12-4

CDR3: CASSFSRISYEQYF
V: TRBV11-1

CDR3: CSADLTGRNTEAFF
V: TRBV20-1

CDR3: CASSLAPGGYTF
V: TRBV5-1

CDR3: CASSYSMIDGTQYF
V: TRBV6-5

CDR3: CAGAGTGSNQPQHF
V: TRBV19

CDR3: CATRGELGANYGYTF
V: TRBV28

CDR3: CASSSEQFF
V: TRBV11-3

CDR3: CASTRPGYEQYF
V: TRBV12-3/TRBV12-4

CDR3: CSARTDWDRYEQYF
V: TRBV20-1

CDR3: CASSSTSASTDTQYF
V: TRBV7-3

CDR3: CAWSESGVDYGYTF
V: TRBV30

CDR3: CSASSLTGGLNIQYF
V: TRBV20-1

CDR3: CASSYSGAGSTYEQYF
V: TRBV6-5

CDR3: CASSMRVQETQYF
V: TRBV2

CDR3: CASSQDGASAQETQYF
V: TRBV3-1

CDR3: CASSLELEVGEQYF
V: TRBV5-1

CDR3: CSVGGGQETQYF
V: TRBV29-1

CDR3: CATSRSRGVTGELFF
V: TRBV15

CDR3: CAWRKGIDQPQHF
V: TRBV30

CDR3: CSAPDTGETQYF
V: TRBV20-1

CDR3: CASSVYFGGGGETQYF
V: TRBV9

CDR3: CASSLYTGGYGYTF
V: TRBV28

CDR3: CASSLTGGGHTGELFF
V: TRBV6-1

CDR3: CASSQDWPGTQETQYF
V: TRBV4-1

CDR3: CASSLVADIGELFF
V: TRBV7-2

CDR3: CASSQVSGQLYEQYF
V: TRBV4-1

CDR3: CASSSPGQGRVENEQYF
V: TRBV12-3/TRBV12-4

CDR3: CASSISDSQFYMPQHF
V: TRBV19

CDR3: CASSQPQETQYF
V: TRBV7-2

CDR3: CASSSYPTGLPSYEQYF
V: TRBV11-2

CDR3: CASSPRAGRQETQYF
V: TRBV5-1

CDR3: CASVAGVVNEQYF
V: TRBV2

CDR3: CASSATFQETQYF
V: TRBV12-3/TRBV12-4

CDR3: CATSRGQAEAFF
V: TRBV15

CDR3: CASTKGRKYGYTF
V: TRBV6-5

CDR3: CASSLAGGYSYEQYF
V: TRBV7-2

CDR3: CATSDWDAYQETQYF
V: TRBV24-1